In this sample, the clone carrying this T cell receptor beta chain turned up a few times. These data are taken from a study of cytomegalovirus exposure and HLA in healthy donors. The PCR used 60 Vbeta and 13 Jbeta primers. Clones were read by immunoSEQ multiplex PCR, and TCRdb kept only the in-frame ones, dropping some. The table has roughly 100,000 clones, 50% to 70% seen once. This TCR was sampled from a human donor in good health. The sample comprised PBMCs.

The CDR3 protein is CASSSRLTGGYETQYF. CDR3 DNA sequence: TGTGCCAGCAGCTCCCGCCTTACAGGGGGCTATGAGACCCAGTACTTC. The genes are TRBV7-2 and TRBJ2-5; 9 bases are shared with TRBD1. The CDR3 loop spans 16 amino acids. Losses at the gene ends were 4 bases for V and 5 bases for J; bases not matched to a gene: 11. Germline lookup yields CDR1 SGHTA and CDR2 FQGNSA.